The TCR beta chain under discussion was sequenced for a study of blood T cell repertoires in COVID-19. Whole-study context: Acute and convalescent COVID-19 samples came from the United States, Italy and Spain. T cells, B-cell-depleted T cells, or PBMCs supplied cDNA or gDNA.

Sequenced by immunoSEQ multiplex PCR; TCRdb stores in-frame clones only, minus some. There are more than 150,000 clones in the sample; 75% to 90% occur only once, and roughly 15% lies in the top ten. Germline V lookup: CDR1 LNHDA, CDR2 SQIVND (reference sequence). The germline V and J ends were trimmed by 3 bases and 3 bases, with 12 bases remaining between them. The CDR3 totals 14 residues. Sequencing was carried out using peripheral blood. This TCR was sampled from a woman in her 40s with acute or convalescent COVID-19. The J gene is TRBJ2-7, the V gene TRBV19; perhaps TRBD1 as D (5 bases). DNA for the CDR3: TGTGCCAGTAGTATGAAACCCAGGGACTACGAGCAGTACTTC. It specifies CASSMKPRDYEQYF.